The clone carrying this T cell receptor (beta chain) came up a few times. This entry belongs to a study of cytomegalovirus exposure and HLA in healthy donors. Study details: A preliminary data release comprised about 85 million unique TCRs obtained from HLA-typed donors.

Primers for the PCR totalled 60 Vbeta and 13 Jbeta. In the authors' methods: The authors later counted about 80 million unique TCR beta chains, around 9.9 million of them shared. Using immunoSEQ multiplex PCR, the repertoire was profiled, and TCRdb retains in-frame clones only, with some absent. V and J calls and clone size follow that table, whereas D and trimming were derived from the DNA. The table has about 170,000 clones, around 68% seen once. This CDR3 has 16 residues. CDR1 and CDR2 from the germline V gene are MGHRA and YSYEKL. Trimming cost V 2 bases and J 3 bases; bases outside gene matches: 7.

The sequence was collected from a man in his forties in good health and CMV-seronegative. Sequencing used PBMCs. This chain links TRBV4-1 with TRBJ2-7; 10 bases line up with TRBD2. CDR3 amino acids: CASSQLAGGTIYEQYF. In nucleotides, the CDR3 is TGCGCCAGCAGCCAATTAGCGGGAGGCACTATCTACGAGCAGTACTTC.